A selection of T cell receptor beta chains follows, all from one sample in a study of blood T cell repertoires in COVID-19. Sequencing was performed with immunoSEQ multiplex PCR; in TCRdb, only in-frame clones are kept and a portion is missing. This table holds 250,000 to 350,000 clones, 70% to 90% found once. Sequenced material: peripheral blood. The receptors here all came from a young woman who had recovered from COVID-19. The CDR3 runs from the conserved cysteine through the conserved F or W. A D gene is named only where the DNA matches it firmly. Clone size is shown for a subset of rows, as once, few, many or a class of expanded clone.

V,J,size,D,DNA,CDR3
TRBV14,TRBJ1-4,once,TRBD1,TGTGCCAGCAGCGGACAGGGACGTGAAAAACTGTTTTTT,CASSGQGREKLFF
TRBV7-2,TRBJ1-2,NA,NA,TGTGCCAGCAGCTTATTGCAGGGGTCAAACTATGGCTACACCTTC,CASSLLQGSNYGYTF
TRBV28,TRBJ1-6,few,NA,TGTGCCAGCAGTGTCACCGGTTCACCCCTCCACTTT,CASSVTGSPLHF
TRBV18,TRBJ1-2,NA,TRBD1,TGTGCCAGCTCACTACCGGGACAGGGGGCATACGGCTACACCTTC,CASSLPGQGAYGYTF
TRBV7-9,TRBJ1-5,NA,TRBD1,TGTGCCAGCAGCACCGGGACAGGGGGTCAGCCCCAGCATTTT,CASSTGTGGQPQHF
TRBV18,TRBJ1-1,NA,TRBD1,TGTGCCAGCTCACCGGGACAGGGCTCTGAAGCTTTCTTT,CASSPGQGSEAFF
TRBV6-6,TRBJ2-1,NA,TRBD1,TGTGCCAGCAGTCGACAGGGGTCTGTGGTCTCCTACAATGAGCAGTTCTTC,CASSRQGSVVSYNEQFF
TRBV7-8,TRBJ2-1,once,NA,TGTGCAACGGCGGTGGTTGGTGAGCAGTTCTTC,CATAVVGEQFF
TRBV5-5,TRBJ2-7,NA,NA,TGTGCCAGCAGCTTAGGCGGCTACGAGCAGTACTTC,CASSLGGYEQYF
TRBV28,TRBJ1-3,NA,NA,TGTGCCAGCAGTCCCCGGTTGAGCTCTGGAAACACCATATATTTT,CASSPRLSSGNTIYF
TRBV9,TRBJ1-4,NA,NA,TGTGCCAGCAGCGTAGCACAGGGTATTAATGAAAAACTGTTTTTT,CASSVAQGINEKLFF
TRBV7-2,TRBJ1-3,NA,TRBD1,TGTGCCAGCAGGTACCCGGACAGGGTAACTGGAAACACCATATATTTT,CASRYPDRVTGNTIYF
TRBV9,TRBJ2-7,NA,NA,TGTGCCAGCAGCGTAGGTCCCTCCGACAGCTACGAGCAGTACTTC,CASSVGPSDSYEQYF
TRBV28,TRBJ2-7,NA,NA,TGTGCCAGCAGTCCGGCGGGAAACCGCGCCAGCGAGCAGTACTTC,CASSPAGNRASEQYF
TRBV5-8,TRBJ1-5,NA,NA,TGTGCCAGCCGGGAAAGGGTTTTCGGCAATCAGCCCCAGCATTTT,CASRERVFGNQPQHF
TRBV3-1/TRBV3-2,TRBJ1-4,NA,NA,TGTGCCAGCAGCCAAGCAGGGGCAAATGAAAAACTGTTTTTT,CASSQAGANEKLFF
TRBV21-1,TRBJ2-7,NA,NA,TGTGCCAGCAGCAAAGCTGAGAGGGAGGCGAGCTCCTACGAGCAGTACTTC,CASSKAEREASSYEQYF
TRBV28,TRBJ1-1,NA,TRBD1,TGTGCCAGCAGTTTATCCGGACAGGGCGGAACTGAAGCTTTCTTT,CASSLSGQGGTEAFF
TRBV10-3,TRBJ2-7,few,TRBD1,TGTGCCATCAGTGAGCGGCCGGGACAGGAGTCCTACGAGCAGTACTTC,CAISERPGQESYEQYF
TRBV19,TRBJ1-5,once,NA,TGTGCCAGTAGTACTGTCAATCAGCCCCAGCATTTT,CASSTVNQPQHF
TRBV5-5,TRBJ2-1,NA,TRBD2,TGTGCCAGCAGCGCTCCGGGACTAACTACCAATGAGCAGTTCTTC,CASSAPGLTTNEQFF
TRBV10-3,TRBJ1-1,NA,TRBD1,TGTGCCATCAGTAACCTGCAGGGGGGGAACACTGAAGCTTTCTTT,CAISNLQGGNTEAFF
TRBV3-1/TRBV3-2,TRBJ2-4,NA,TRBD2,TGTGCCAGCAGCGAAACTAGCGGCTGGGCCAAAAACATTCAGTACTTC,CASSETSGWAKNIQYF
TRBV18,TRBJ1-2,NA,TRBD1,TGTGCCAGCTCACCACGTGGGACAGGGAACTATGGCTACACCTTC,CASSPRGTGNYGYTF
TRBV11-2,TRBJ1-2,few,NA,TGTGCCAGCAGCCCCGGGAGTGTTGGCTATGGCTACACCTTC,CASSPGSVGYGYTF
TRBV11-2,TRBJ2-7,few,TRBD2,TGTGCCAGCAGAGCTACTAGCGGGGGTGCACCCTACGAGCAGTACTTC,CASRATSGGAPYEQYF
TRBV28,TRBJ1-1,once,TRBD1,TGTGCCAGCACCCTCCGGGACAGGGGGGCTTTCTTT,CASTLRDRGAFF
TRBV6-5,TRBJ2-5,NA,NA,TGTGCCAGCAGTAGACAGGCGGGCTTTCAAGAGACCCAGTACTTC,CASSRQAGFQETQYF
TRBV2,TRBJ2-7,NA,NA,TGTGCCAGCAGTGAGGGGCTAGGGTTCTACGAGCAGTACTTC,CASSEGLGFYEQYF
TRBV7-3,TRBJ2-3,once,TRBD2,TGTGCCAGCAGCTCCGGGGGGGCAGAAGATACGCAGTATTTT,CASSSGGAEDTQYF
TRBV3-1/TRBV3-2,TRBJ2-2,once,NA,TGTGCCAGCAGCCAGGACAGAGTATTTAGCGGGGAGCTGTTTTTT,CASSQDRVFSGELFF
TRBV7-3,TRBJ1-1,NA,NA,TGTGCCAGCAGCTTAAGCGGGGTGGACACTGAAGCTTTCTTT,CASSLSGVDTEAFF
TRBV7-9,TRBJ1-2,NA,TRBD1,TGTGCCAGCAGCACGGGACAGGCCTATGGCTACACCTTC,CASSTGQAYGYTF
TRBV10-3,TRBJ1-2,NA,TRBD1,TGTGCCATCAGTGCCTCTGAGGACAGGGACTATGGCTACACCTTC,CAISASEDRDYGYTF
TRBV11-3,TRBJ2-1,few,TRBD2,TGTGCCAGCAGCTTGCGGGGTAGCGGGGTCTACAATGAGCAGTTCTTC,CASSLRGSGVYNEQFF
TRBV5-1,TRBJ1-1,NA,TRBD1,TGCGCCAGCAGCGACGGAACAACAGGGGGAGCGACTGAAGCTTTCTTT,CASSDGTTGGATEAFF
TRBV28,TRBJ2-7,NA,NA,TGTGCCAGCAGTCCCCAGGGCCCTAAGGGAGAGCAGTACTTC,CASSPQGPKGEQYF
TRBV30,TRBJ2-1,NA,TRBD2,TGTGCCTGGAGTCACGGGGGGGCGGGCAATGAGCAGTTCTTC,CAWSHGGAGNEQFF
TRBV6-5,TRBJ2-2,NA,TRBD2,TGTGCCAGCAGCACTCTAGCGGGGGGAGGGGAGCTGTTTTTT,CASSTLAGGGELFF
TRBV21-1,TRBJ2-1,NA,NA,TGTGCCAGCAGCAAACCGAAAACTTTGTTCTTC,CASSKPKTLFF
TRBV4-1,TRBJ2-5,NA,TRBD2,TGCGCCAGCAGCCAAGACCCTAGCGGGGGTGAGACCCAGTACTTC,CASSQDPSGGETQYF
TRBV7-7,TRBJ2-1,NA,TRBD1,TGTGCCAGCAGCCGCATCGGGACAGGGGACGATGAGCAGTTCTTC,CASSRIGTGDDEQFF
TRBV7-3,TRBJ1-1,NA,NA,TGTGCCAGCAGCTTGTATGTCCGGGTTGGCACTGAAGCTTTCTTT,CASSLYVRVGTEAFF
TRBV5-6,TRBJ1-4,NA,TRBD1,TGTGCCAGCTCCGAGAGGGGGCCCGAAAAACTGTTTTTT,CASSERGPEKLFF
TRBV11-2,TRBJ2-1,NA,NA,TGTGCCAGCAGCTCCTATGCTGAGCAGTTCTTC,CASSSYAEQFF
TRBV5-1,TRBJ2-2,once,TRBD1,TGCGCCAGCAGCTTCATGGGGCCAGGGGGCACCGGGGAGCTGTTTTTT,CASSFMGPGGTGELFF
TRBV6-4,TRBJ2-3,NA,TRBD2,TGTGCCAGCAGTGAGACTAGCGGGGGGGCCTTGGAGCAGTATTTT,CASSETSGGALEQYF
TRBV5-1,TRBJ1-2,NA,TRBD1,TGCGCCAGCAGCTTCTGGACAGGGAACTATGGCTACACCTTC,CASSFWTGNYGYTF
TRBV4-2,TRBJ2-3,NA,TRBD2,TGTGCCAGCAGCCAAGTTGGAACGGGGGGGCCACCAGATACGCAGTATTTT,CASSQVGTGGPPDTQYF
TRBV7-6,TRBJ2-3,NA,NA,TGTGCCAGCAGCTTAGGGGTAGGGGGAAGTGGCACAGATACGCAGTATTTT,CASSLGVGGSGTDTQYF
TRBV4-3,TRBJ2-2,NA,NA,TGCGCCAGCAGCCAAGACCTCACCGGGGAGCTGTTTTTT,CASSQDLTGELFF
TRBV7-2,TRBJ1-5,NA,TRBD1,TGTGCCAGCAGCTTAGTGGGGACAGGGGGCGAACAGCCCCAGCATTTT,CASSLVGTGGEQPQHF
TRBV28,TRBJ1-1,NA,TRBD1,TGTGCCAGCAGTCTACAGTTGACAGGGGGATTGACTGAAGCTTTCTTT,CASSLQLTGGLTEAFF
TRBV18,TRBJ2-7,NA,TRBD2,TGTGCCAGCTCACCCGGGACTAGCTCCTACGAGCAGTACTTC,CASSPGTSSYEQYF